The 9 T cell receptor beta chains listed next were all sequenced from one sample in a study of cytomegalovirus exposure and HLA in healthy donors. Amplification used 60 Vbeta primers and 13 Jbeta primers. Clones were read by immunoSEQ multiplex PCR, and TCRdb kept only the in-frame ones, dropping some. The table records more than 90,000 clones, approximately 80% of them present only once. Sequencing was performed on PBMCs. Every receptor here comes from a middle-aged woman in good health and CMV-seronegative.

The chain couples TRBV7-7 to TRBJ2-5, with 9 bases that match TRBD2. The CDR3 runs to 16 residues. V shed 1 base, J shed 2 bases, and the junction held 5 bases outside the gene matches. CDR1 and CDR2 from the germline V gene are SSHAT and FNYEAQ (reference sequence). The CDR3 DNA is TGTGCCAGCAGCTTAGGAGCGGGAGGATCTCAAGAGACCCAGTACTTC. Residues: CASSLGAGGSQETQYF.

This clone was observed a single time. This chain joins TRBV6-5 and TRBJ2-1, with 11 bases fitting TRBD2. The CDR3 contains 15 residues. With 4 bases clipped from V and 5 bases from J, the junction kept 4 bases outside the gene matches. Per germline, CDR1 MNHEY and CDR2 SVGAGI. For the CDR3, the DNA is TGTGCCAGCAGTTCGGGACTAGCGGCTCACAATGAGCAGTTCTTC. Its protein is CASSSGLAAHNEQFF.

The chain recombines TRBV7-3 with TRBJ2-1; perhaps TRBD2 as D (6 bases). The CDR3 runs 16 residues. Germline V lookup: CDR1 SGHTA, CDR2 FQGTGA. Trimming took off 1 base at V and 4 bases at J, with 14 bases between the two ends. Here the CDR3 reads CASSLRRDSGYNEQFF. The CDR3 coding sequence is TGTGCCAGCAGCTTAAGGAGGGATAGCGGATACAATGAGCAGTTCTTC.

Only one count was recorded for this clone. CDR3 coding DNA: TGCAGCGTTGGGACAGGGACAAGCGAGCAGTACTTC. It encodes CSVGTGTSEQYF. The genes are TRBV29-1 and TRBJ2-7; 8 bases fit TRBD1. In germline, CDR1 is SQVTM, CDR2 ANQGSEA. The CDR3 is made up of 12 amino acids. The V and J ends lost 4 bases and 6 bases, in that order; junction bases with no gene match: 5.

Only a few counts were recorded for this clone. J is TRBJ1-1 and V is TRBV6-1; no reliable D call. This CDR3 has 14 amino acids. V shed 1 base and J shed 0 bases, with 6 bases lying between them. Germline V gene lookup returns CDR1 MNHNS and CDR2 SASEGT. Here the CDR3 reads CASSEGSMNTEAFF. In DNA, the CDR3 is TGTGCCAGCAGTGAAGGGAGTATGAACACTGAAGCTTTCTTT.

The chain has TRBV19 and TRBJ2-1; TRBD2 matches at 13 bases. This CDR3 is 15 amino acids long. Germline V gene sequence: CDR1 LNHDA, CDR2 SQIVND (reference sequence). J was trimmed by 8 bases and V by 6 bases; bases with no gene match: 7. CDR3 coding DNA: TGTGCCAGTAGAAGGACTAGCGGGAGTCTACATGAGCAGTTCTTC. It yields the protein CASRRTSGSLHEQFF.

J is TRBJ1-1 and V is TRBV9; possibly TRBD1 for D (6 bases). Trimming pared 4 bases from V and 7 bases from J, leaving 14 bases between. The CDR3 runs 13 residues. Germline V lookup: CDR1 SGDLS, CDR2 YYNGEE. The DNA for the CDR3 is TGTGCCAGCAGCCCTGGGACACTGAATGAAGCTTTCTTT. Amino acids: CASSPGTLNEAFF. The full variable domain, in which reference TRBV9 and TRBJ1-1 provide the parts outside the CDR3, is DSGVTQTPKHLITATGQRVTLRCSPRSGDLSVYWYQQSLDQGLQFLIQYYNGEERAKGNILERFSAQQFPDLHSELNLSSLELGDSALYFCASSPGTLNEAFFGQGTRLTVV.

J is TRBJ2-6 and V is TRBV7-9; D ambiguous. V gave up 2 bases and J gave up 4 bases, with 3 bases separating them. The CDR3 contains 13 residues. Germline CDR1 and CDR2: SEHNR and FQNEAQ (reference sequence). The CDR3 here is CASSLPGANVLTF. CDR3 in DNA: TGTGCCAGCAGCTTACCAGGGGCCAACGTCCTGACTTTC. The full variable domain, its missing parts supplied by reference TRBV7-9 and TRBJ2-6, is DTGVSQNPRHKITKRGQNVTFRCDPISEHNRLYWYRQTLGQGPEFLTYFQNEAQLEKSRLLSDRFSAERPKGSFSTLEIQRTEQGDSAMYLCASSLPGANVLTFGAGSRLTVL.

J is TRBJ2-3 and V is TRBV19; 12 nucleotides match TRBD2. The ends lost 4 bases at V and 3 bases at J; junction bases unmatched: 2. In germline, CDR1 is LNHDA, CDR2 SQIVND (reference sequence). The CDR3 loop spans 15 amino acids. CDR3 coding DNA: TGTGCCAGTAGTACAGGACTAGCGGGGACAGATACGCAGTATTTT. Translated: CASSTGLAGTDTQYF.